The following is a T cell receptor beta chain sequence with its context. The target antigen is unknown. With 4 bases clipped from V and 4 bases from J, the junction kept 7 bases outside the gene matches. The germline V gene has CDR1 SGHRS and CDR2 YFSETQ. This CDR3 region has 14 residues. This sample is drawn from a study of T cell responses to AZD1222 COVID-19 vaccine. TCRdb's copy holds only in-frame clones and misses some; the assay was immunoSEQ multiplex PCR. The table lists more than 150,000 clones, more than 80% of them singletons. Study-wide results and caveats: Spike-spanning, vaccine-associated CD4 TCRs were dominant at 160-218 and 743-854.

This sample comprised peripheral blood, obtained on day 0 of AZD1222 vaccination. The receptor comes from an adult in good health. The chain carries TRBV5-1 and TRBJ1-2; TRBD1 aligns across 7 bases. CDR3 bases: TGCGCCAGCAGCGTCCGACAGGGAGGCTATGGCTACACCTTC. The encoded protein is CASSVRQGGYGYTF.